This T cell receptor (beta chain) was obtained from a study of metastatic and nonmetastatic thyroid tumors. Whole-study context: Samples came from malignant and benign thyroid patients, and repertoires were compared across blood and tumor or nodule tissue. Study-level results: Compared with benign nodules, malignant thyroid tumors were reported to have significantly higher TCR beta diversity in both blood and tumor.

Thyroid surgery took place with no prior treatment in any patient. V shed 9 bases and J shed 7 bases, with 12 bases lying between them. The CDR3 runs to 12 residues. This clone turned up a few times. The antigen is unknown. This likely comes from a read error, as the CDR3 has no conserved phenylalanine or tryptophan at its end. Original data processing: Clinicopathological groups differed in CDR3, with these differences serving to build a distant-metastasis classifier for papillary thyroid cancer. TCRdb re-called the PCR reads via MiXCR. The V and J calls reflect TCRdb's pipeline rather than the authors' work. This table has some 13,000 clones, roughly 21% appearing once.

The receptor was derived from a female donor with papillary thyroid cancer or a benign thyroid nodule (not recorded which). Some clones in this sample may be carry-over from other donors' samples. Sample: adjacent normal tissue. The V call is TRBV12-3 or TRBV12-4, the J call TRBJ2-2; D possibly corresponds to TRBD1 (5 bases). The DNA of the CDR3 is TGTGCCAGTAGAGCAGGGTACGGGGAGCTGTTTCTT. As protein: CASRAGYGELFL.